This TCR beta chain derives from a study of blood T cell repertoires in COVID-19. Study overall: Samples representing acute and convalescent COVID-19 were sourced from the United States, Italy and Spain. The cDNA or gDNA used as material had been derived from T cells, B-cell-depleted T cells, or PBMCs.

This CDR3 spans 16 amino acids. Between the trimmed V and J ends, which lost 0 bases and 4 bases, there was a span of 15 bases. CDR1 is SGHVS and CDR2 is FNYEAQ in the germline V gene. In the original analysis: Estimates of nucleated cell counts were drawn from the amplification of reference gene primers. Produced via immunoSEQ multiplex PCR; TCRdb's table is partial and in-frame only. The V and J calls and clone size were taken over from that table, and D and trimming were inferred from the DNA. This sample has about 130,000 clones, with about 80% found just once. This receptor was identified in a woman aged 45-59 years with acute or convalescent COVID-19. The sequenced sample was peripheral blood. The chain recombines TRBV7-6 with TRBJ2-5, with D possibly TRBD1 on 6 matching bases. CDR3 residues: CASSLAWEKGGETQYF. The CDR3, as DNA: TGTGCCAGCAGCTTAGCTTGGGAGAAAGGGGGAGAGACCCAGTACTTC.